These 17 T cell receptor beta chains came from one sample sequenced in a study of blood T cells in healthy people across ages. Sample-barcoded 5' priming and a J-beta primer mix drove a second PCR of about 7 to 11 cycles. TCRdb fed the 5' RACE reads into MiXCR, producing one record per CDR3 protein. The sample comprises more than 1 million distinct CDR3 sequences, more than 40% of which are singletons, and approximately 17% rests with the top ten. What was sequenced was blood. The receptors were gathered from a woman aged 60-75 years in good health.

This clonotype has a handful of counts. The CDR3 sequence is CSGPQGDTQYF. The CDR3 nucleotides are TGCAGCGGTCCACAGGGAGATACGCAGTATTTT. The rearrangement joins TRBV29-1 to TRBJ2-3; maybe TRBD1 (6 bases). The V gene's germline CDR1 is SQVTM and CDR2 ANQGSEA. This CDR3 is 11 amino acids long. Trimming left V 7 bases short and J 5 bases short, with 10 bases between.

The chain joins TRBV28 to TRBJ2-7; 9 bases line up with TRBD1. The trim removed 3 bases at V and 3 bases at J, leaving 3 bases unmatched. This CDR3 is 14 amino acids long. Germline assignment: CDR1 MDHEN and CDR2 SYDVKM. The CDR3, as DNA: TGTGCCAGCAGTTTTGGACAGGGGCTCTACGAGCAGTACTTC. Translating it yields CASSFGQGLYEQYF.

This clonotype turned up a few times. The chain carries TRBV2 and TRBJ1-4, with unresolved D. Germline CDR1 SNHLY, CDR2 FYNNEI. CDR3 size: 13 residues. The V and J ends lost 7 bases and 5 bases respectively, with 11 bases between them. The CDR3 nucleotides are TGTGCCAGCAATGGGCTCATGAATGAAAAACTGTTTTTT. This encodes CASNGLMNEKLFF. The entire variable domain, with the rest obtained from reference TRBV2 and TRBJ1-4, is as follows: EPEVTQTPSHQVTQMGQEVILRCVPISNHLYFYWYRQILGQKVEFLVSFYNNEISEKSEIFDDQFSVERPDGSNFTLKIRSTKLEDSAMYFCASNGLMNEKLFFGSGTQLSVL.

The rearrangement joins TRBV30 to TRBJ1-4; D possibly corresponds to TRBD1 (6 bases). Trimming removed 2 bases at V and 8 bases at J, with 18 bases between. This CDR3 comprises 15 residues. Germline loops: CDR1 GTSNPN, CDR2 SVGIG (reference sequence). CDR3 in DNA: TGTGCCTGGAGTAGGGCCGCAGGGGCTGGAGAAAAACTGTTTTTT. It encodes CAWSRAAGAGEKLFF. The complete variable domain, with remaining parts taken from reference TRBV30 and TRBJ1-4, reads SQTIHQWPATLVQPVGSPLSLECTVEGTSNPNLYWYRQAAGRGLQLLFYSVGIGQISSEVPQNLSASRPQDRQFILSSKKLLLSDSGFYLCAWSRAAGAGEKLFFGSGTQLSVL.

This clonotype has a handful of counts. CDR3 protein: CATSSRTSGSYQETQYF. CDR3 bases: TGTGCCACCAGCTCCCGGACTAGCGGGTCGTACCAAGAGACCCAGTACTTC. V gene TRBV15 combines with J gene TRBJ2-5, with 11 bases that match TRBD2. Germline-derived CDR1 and CDR2 are LNHNV and YYDKDF (reference sequence). With 5 bases clipped from V and 0 bases from J, the junction kept 8 bases outside the gene matches. CDR3 length: 17 amino acids.

This clonotype has only one observation. This rearrangement joins TRBV27 to TRBJ1-4, with 9 bases matching TRBD1. Germline CDR1 reads MNHEY; CDR2 reads SMNVEV (reference sequence). V gave up 3 bases and J gave up 8 bases; unmatched junction bases: 10. This CDR3 is 16 amino acids long. The CDR3 sequence is CASSLLGDRVGEKLFF. For the CDR3, the DNA is TGTGCCAGCAGTTTGTTGGGGGACAGGGTAGGCGAAAAACTGTTTTTT.

The chain carries TRBV9 and TRBJ2-2, with 11 bases lining up with TRBD2. The trim removed 4 bases at V and 6 bases at J, leaving 5 bases unmatched. CDR3 length equals 15 residues. The germline gives CDR1 SGDLS, CDR2 YYNGEE. In DNA, the CDR3 is TGTGCCAGCAGCACTAGCGGGAGTCATCCCGGGGAGCTGTTTTTT. Amino acids: CASSTSGSHPGELFF.

The sample holds a few counts of this clonotype. The rearrangement joins TRBV12-5 to TRBJ2-1; D is perhaps TRBD1 (6 bases). CDR1 and CDR2 from the germline V gene are LGHNT and FRNRAP. V was trimmed by 0 bases and J by 4 bases, leaving 16 bases between them. The CDR3 runs 17 residues. The CDR3 reads CASGLVQGANPYNEQFF. The CDR3 region has the DNA TGTGCTAGTGGTTTGGTACAGGGAGCGAACCCTTACAATGAGCAGTTCTTC.

The chain couples TRBV20-1 to TRBJ2-1; 10 bases are shared with TRBD2. V lost 5 bases to trimming and J lost 8 bases; unmatched junction nucleotides: 9. The germline gives CDR1 DFQATT, CDR2 SNEGSKA (reference sequence). The CDR3 is 14 amino acids. CDR3 sequence (DNA): TGCAGTGCTTCCCTAGCGGGAGAATACGATGAGCAGTTCTTC. Translating it yields CSASLAGEYDEQFF.

This chain connects TRBV4-1 to TRBJ2-5; D might be TRBD2 (6 bases). Looked up from germline, CDR1 is MGHRA and CDR2 is YSYEKL. Trimming removed 4 bases at V and 7 bases at J, with 7 bases between. This CDR3 is 11 amino acids long. CDR3 amino acids: CASSRLGTQYF. In DNA, the CDR3 is TGCGCCAGCAGCCGACTAGGGACCCAGTACTTC.

This clonotype was picked up a small number of times. The chain joins TRBV29-1 to TRBJ2-1; 8 bases align to TRBD2. Losses at the gene ends were 6 bases for V and 7 bases for J; bases not matched to a gene: 11. Germline CDR1 and CDR2: SQVTM and ANQGSEA. This CDR3 is 14 amino acids long. The CDR3 nucleotides read TGCAGCGTCACCGGGACTAGGGGGAGAAATGAGCAGTTCTTC. Amino acids: CSVTGTRGRNEQFF.

This chain uses TRBV27 with TRBJ2-7; D gene uncertain. Germline V lookup: CDR1 MNHEY, CDR2 SMNVEV (reference sequence). There are 14 residues in the CDR3. V was clipped by 2 bases and J by 2 bases, with 10 bases between them. CDR3 in amino acids: CASSLRRQPYEQYF. The CDR3 coding sequence is TGTGCCAGCAGTTTACGGCGGCAGCCCTACGAGCAGTACTTC.

The chain uses TRBV11-2 and TRBJ2-6; 8 nucleotides match TRBD1. The CDR3 sequence is 17 residues long. From germline, CDR1 is SGHAT and CDR2 FQNNGV. Unmatched junction bases numbered 7, after V lost 4 bases and J lost 2 bases. Here the CDR3 reads CASSSDRGRAGANVLTF. The DNA for the CDR3 is TGTGCCAGCAGCTCCGACAGGGGTCGGGCTGGGGCCAACGTCCTGACTTTC.

The genes are TRBV20-1 and TRBJ2-3; D unresolved. Germline V gene data show CDR1 as DFQATT and CDR2 as SNEGSKA (reference sequence). V was shortened by 0 bases and J by 2 bases, with 12 bases between the two germline ends. This CDR3 region has 15 residues. CDR3 in DNA: TGCAGTGCTAGAGATGGCGCGGTTAACACAGATACGCAGTATTTT. Amino acid sequence: CSARDGAVNTDTQYF.

This clonotype was picked up a small number of times. The chain joins TRBV5-1 to TRBJ2-7, with 11 bases lining up with TRBD2. The V gene end was trimmed by 5 bases and the J gene end by 1 base; junction bases not matched to a gene: 2. The CDR3 has 14 residues. Per germline, CDR1 SGHRS and CDR2 YFSETQ. CDR3 loop: CASSIAGGSYEQYF. The CDR3 DNA is TGCGCCAGCAGTATAGCGGGAGGGTCCTACGAGCAGTACTTC. Using reference TRBV5-1 and TRBJ2-7 for the parts outside the CDR3, the full variable domain is KAGVTQTPRYLIKTRGQQVTLSCSPISGHRSVSWYQQTPGQGLQFLFEYFSETQRNKGNFPGRFSGRQFSNSRSEMNVSTLELGDSALYLCASSIAGGSYEQYFGPGTRLTVT.

The V and J genes are TRBV27 and TRBJ1-2; TRBD1 agrees at 8 bases. Looked up from germline, CDR1 is MNHEY and CDR2 is SMNVEV (reference sequence). After removal of 6 bases from V and 2 bases from J, the junction contained 5 bases not matched to a gene. This CDR3 has 14 amino acids. The CDR3 region is CASRTTGGNYGYTF. In DNA, the CDR3 is TGTGCCAGCAGGACTACAGGGGGGAACTATGGCTACACCTTC.

The chain uses TRBV4-1 and TRBJ2-1, with D perhaps matching TRBD2 (6 bases). Trimming cost V 0 bases and J 1 base, with 10 bases left between them. The CDR3 is 16 amino acids. Germline loops: CDR1 MGHRA, CDR2 YSYEKL. DNA for the CDR3: TGCGCCAGCAGCCAAGAAGCTAGCGCTTCCTACAATGAGCAGTTCTTC. This translates into CASSQEASASYNEQFF.